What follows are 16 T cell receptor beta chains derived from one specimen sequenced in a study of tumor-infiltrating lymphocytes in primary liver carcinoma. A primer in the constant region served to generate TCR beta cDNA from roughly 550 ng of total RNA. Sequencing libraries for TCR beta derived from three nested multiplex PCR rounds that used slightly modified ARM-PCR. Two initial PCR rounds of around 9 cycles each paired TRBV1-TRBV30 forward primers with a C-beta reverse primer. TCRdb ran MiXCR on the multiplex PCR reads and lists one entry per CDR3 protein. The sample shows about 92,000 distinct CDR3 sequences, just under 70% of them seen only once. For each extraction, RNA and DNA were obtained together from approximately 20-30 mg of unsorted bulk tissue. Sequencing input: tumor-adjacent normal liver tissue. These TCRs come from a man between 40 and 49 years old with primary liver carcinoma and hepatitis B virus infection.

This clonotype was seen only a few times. CDR3 bases: TGTGCCAGCAGTTTTCCGGGACTTTACAATGAGCAGTTCTTC. It codes for CASSFPGLYNEQFF. This sequence joins TRBV28 and TRBJ2-1, with a tentative D call TRBD2 (6 bases). CDR1 is MDHEN, CDR2 SYDVKM, per germline. The V gene lost 3 bases and the J gene lost 4 bases, with 10 bases spanning the gap. The CDR3 is 14 residues long.

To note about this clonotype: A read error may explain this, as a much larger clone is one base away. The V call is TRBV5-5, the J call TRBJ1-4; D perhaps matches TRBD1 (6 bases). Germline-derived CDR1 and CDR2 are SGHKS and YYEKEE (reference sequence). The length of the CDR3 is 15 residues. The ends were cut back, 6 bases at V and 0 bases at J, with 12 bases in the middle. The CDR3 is CASNLGQTTNEKLFF. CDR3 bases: TGTGCCAGCAACTTAGGACAGACAACTAATGAAAAACTGTTTTTT.

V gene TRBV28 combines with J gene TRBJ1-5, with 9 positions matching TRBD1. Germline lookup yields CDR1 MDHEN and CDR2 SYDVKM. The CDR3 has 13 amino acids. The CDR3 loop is CATGTGTTQPQHF. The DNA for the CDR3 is TGTGCAACCGGGACAGGGACCACCCAGCCCCAGCATTTT.

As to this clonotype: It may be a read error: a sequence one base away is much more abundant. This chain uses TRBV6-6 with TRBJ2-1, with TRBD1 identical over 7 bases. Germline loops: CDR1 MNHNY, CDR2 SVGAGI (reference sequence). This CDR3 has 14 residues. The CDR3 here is CTSSHRDSRNEQFF. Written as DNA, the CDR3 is TGTACCAGCAGTCACCGGGACAGTCGCAATGAGCAGTTCTTC.

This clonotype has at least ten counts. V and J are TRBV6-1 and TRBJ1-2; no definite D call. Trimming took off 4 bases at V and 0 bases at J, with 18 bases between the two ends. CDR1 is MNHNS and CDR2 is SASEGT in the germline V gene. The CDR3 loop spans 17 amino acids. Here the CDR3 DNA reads TGTGCCAGCAGTGGCCCCTTACAGTCTGTGGCTAACTATGGCTACACCTTC. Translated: CASSGPLQSVANYGYTF.

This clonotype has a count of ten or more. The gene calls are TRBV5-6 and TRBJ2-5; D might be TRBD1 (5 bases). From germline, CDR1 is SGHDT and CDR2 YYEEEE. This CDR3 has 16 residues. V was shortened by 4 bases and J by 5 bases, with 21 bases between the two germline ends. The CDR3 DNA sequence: TGTGCCAGCAGCCGTAAATTGGCTAATTCAGGGGAGACCCAGTACTTC. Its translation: CASSRKLANSGETQYF.

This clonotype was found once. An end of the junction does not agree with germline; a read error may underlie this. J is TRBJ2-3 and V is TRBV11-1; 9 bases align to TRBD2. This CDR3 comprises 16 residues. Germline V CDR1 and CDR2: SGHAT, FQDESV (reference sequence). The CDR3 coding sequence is TGTGCAAGCACCCTCGGGACTAGCACACAAGCAGATACGCAGTATTTT. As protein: CASTLGTSTQADTQYF.

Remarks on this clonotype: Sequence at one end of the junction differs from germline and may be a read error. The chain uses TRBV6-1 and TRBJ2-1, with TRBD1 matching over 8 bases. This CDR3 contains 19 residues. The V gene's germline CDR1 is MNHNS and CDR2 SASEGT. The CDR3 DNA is TGTGTCAGCAGTAGTGGAGGGACAGGCCGCTCGAGCTCCTACAATGAGCAGTTCTTC. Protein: CVSSSGGTGRSSSYNEQFF.

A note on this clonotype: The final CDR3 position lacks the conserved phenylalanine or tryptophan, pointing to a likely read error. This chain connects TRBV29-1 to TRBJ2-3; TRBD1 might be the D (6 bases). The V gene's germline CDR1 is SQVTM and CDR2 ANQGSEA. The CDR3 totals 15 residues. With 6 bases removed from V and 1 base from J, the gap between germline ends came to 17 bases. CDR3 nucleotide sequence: TGCAGCGTGGATTATAGGGGGTCTGGCACAGATACGCAGTATTCT. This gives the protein CSVDYRGSGTDTQYS.

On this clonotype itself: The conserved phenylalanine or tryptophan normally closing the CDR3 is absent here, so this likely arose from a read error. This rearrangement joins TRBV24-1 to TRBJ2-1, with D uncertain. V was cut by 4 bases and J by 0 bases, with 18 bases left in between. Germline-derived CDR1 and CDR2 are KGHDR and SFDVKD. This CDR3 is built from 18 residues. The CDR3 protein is CATSDQRSTLSSYNEQFL. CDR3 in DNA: TGTGCCACCAGTGACCAAAGATCCACCCTGAGCTCCTACAATGAGCAGTTCCTC.

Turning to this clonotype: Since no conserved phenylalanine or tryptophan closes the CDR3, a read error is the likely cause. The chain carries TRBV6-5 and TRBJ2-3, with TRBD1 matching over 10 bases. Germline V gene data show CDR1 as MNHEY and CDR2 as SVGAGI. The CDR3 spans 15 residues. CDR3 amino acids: CASSGQGGITDTQYL. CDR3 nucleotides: TGTGCTAGCAGCGGACAGGGGGGGATCACAGATACGCAGTATTTG.

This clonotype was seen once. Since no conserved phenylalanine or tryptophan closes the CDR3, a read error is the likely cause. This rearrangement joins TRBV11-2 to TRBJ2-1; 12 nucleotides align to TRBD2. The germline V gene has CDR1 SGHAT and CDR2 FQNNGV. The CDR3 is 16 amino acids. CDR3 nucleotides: TGTGACAGCAGCCCCCGACTAGCGGGAGCCTACAATGAGCAGTTCTAC. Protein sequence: CDSSPRLAGAYNEQFY.

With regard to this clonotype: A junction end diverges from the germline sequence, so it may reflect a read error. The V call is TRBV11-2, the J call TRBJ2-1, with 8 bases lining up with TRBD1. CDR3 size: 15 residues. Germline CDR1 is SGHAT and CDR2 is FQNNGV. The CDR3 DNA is TGTGCCAGCAGCCAATTAGCAGGGGGCTACAGTGAGCAGTCCTTC. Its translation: CASSQLAGGYSEQSF. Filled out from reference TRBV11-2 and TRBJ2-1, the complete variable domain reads EAGVAQSPRYKIIEKRQSVAFWCNPISGHATLYWYQQILGQGPKLLIQFQNNGVVDDSQLPKDRFSAERLKGVDSTLKIQPAKLEDSAVYLCASSQLAGGYSEQSFGPGTRLTVL.

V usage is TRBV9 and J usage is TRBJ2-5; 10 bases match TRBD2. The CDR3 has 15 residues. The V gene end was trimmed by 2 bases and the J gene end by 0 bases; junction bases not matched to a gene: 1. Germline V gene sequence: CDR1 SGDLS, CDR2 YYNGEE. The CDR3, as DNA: TGTGCCAGCAGCGTCACTAGCGGGGACCAAGAGACCCAGTACTTC. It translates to CASSVTSGDQETQYF.

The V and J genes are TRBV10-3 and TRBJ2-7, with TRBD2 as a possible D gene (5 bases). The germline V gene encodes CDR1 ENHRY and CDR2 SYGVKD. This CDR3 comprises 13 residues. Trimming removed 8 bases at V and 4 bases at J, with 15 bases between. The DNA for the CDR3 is TGTGCCATCGTGAGGGCAGAATCTTACGAGCAGTACTTC. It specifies CAIVRAESYEQYF.

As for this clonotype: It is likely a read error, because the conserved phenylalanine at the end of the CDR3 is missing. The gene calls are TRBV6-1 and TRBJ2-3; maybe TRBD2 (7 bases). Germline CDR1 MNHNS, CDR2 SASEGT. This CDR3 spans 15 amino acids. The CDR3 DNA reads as TGTGTCAGCAGTGAGGGGGGGGCTATCACAGATACGCAGTATTCT. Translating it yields CVSSEGGAITDTQYS.